This T cell receptor (beta chain) was identified in a study of blood T cell repertoires in COVID-19. The method was immunoSEQ multiplex PCR; TCRdb's version includes in-frame clones alone and lacks a portion of them. The sample consists of approximately 200,000 clones, about nine tenths of them appearing once. CDR3 length: 15 amino acids. V was trimmed by 3 bases and J by 4 bases, leaving 13 bases between them. CDR1 KGHSH and CDR2 LQKENI come from the germline V gene. Input material: peripheral blood. The TCR originated in a man between 65 and 80 years old with active or convalescent COVID-19. This chain links TRBV18 with TRBJ2-1; the D gene is possibly TRBD1 (6 bases). This CDR3 is CASSPTGTNYNEQFF. The CDR3 coding sequence is TGTGCCAGCTCACCCACCGGGACAAATTACAATGAGCAGTTCTTC.